The 18 T cell receptor beta chains below were found in one sample sequenced in a study of T cell repertoires in cytomegalovirus infection. TCRdb redid the calling of the reads with MiXCR, one entry per CDR3 protein. The sample contains about 900,000 distinct CDR3 sequences, around 32% of which appear only once. No antigens are known for them. The sequencing used cultured CD8+ T cells from PBMCs, collected from culture after CMV antigen stimulation. Receptors were obtained from a human donor in good health (CMV status not recorded). Some clones in this sample may be carry-over from other donors' samples.

This chain connects TRBV6-2 or TRBV6-3 to TRBJ2-1; 9 nucleotides line up with TRBD2. The CDR3 runs to 17 residues. After removal of 5 bases from V and 4 bases from J, the junction contained 12 bases not matched to a gene. Per the germline V gene, CDR1 is MNHEY and CDR2 is SVGEGT. This chain's CDR3 is CASSREEAGGVYNEQFF. As DNA, the CDR3 is TGTGCCAGCAGTCGGGAGGAAGCGGGGGGTGTATACAATGAGCAGTTCTTC.

This clonotype was picked up a small number of times. The chain links TRBV2 to TRBJ2-1, with TRBD2 as a possible D gene (6 bases). Trimming took off 10 bases at V and 6 bases at J, with 19 bases between the two ends. The CDR3 is 14 residues long. CDR1 is SNHLY, CDR2 FYNNEI, per germline. CDR3 amino acids: CATLTGTAGNEQFF. Written as DNA, the CDR3 is TGTGCCACCTTGACGGGGACTGCCGGCAATGAGCAGTTCTTC.

This clonotype was detected many times. V gene TRBV27 combines with J gene TRBJ2-5; no firm D call. Between the trimmed V and J ends, which lost 3 bases and 1 base, there was a span of 6 bases. The germline gives CDR1 MNHEY, CDR2 SMNVEV (reference sequence). CDR3 size: 13 residues. CDR3 bases: TGTGCCAGCAGTTTTGGCACCCAAGAGACCCAGTACTTC. This codes for CASSFGTQETQYF.

The chain combines TRBV29-1 with TRBJ1-1; tentative D call: TRBD1 (5 bases). The CDR3 has 16 residues. Germline V CDR1 and CDR2: SQVTM, ANQGSEA. V lost 4 bases, J lost 0 bases, and 18 bases lay in between. Written as DNA, the CDR3 is TGCAGCGTTGGGGGCCGGGACGTTCGGGTGAACACTGAAGCTTTCTTT. This gives the protein CSVGGRDVRVNTEAFF.

The chain combines TRBV7-8 with TRBJ2-1, with D maybe TRBD1 (6 bases). The CDR3 extends over 17 amino acids. The germline V gene encodes CDR1 SGHVS and CDR2 FQNEAQ. V dropped 5 bases and J dropped 12 bases, with 29 bases sitting between them. CDR3: CASSPRKGVTTMGLQFF. The CDR3 DNA follows: TGTGCCAGCAGCCCTAGGAAGGGGGTGACTACAATGGGGTTGCAGTTCTTC.

This chain joins TRBV4-1 and TRBJ1-2, with D unclear. The CDR3 extends over 14 amino acids. Between the trimmed V and J ends, which lost 4 bases and 9 bases, there was a span of 18 bases. From germline, CDR1 is MGHRA and CDR2 YSYEKL. In nucleotides, the CDR3 is TGCGCCAGCAGCCTAGCTCCGGGAACAAGGCGCTACACCTTC. The encoded protein is CASSLAPGTRRYTF.

V usage is TRBV10-3 and J usage is TRBJ2-7; D ambiguous. CDR1 and CDR2 (germline): ENHRY, SYGVKD. V was trimmed by 6 bases and J by 2 bases, leaving 20 bases between them. The CDR3 is made up of 16 amino acids. The DNA of the CDR3 is TGTGCCATCAGGGGTTCTGGAAGGCTGCTTCCCTACGAGCAGTACGTC. It encodes CAIRGSGRLLPYEQYV.

The chain recombines TRBV7-9 with TRBJ1-6; D is uncertain. The CDR3 is 12 residues long. Germline values: CDR1 SEHNR, CDR2 FQNEAQ (reference sequence). Trimming removed 5 bases at V and 10 bases at J, with 9 bases between. Written as DNA, the CDR3 is TGTGCCAGCAGCCAAGCCAGGTCACCCCTCCACTTT. This gives the protein CASSQARSPLHF.

This clonotype was recorded at least ten times. This chain connects TRBV20-1 to TRBJ1-2; the D is unclear. CDR3 size: 13 residues. Germline lookup yields CDR1 DFQATT and CDR2 SNEGSKA (reference sequence). V lost 7 bases and J lost 4, with 16 bases in between. The CDR3: CSVVQVTSYGYTF. The CDR3 DNA reads as TGCAGTGTAGTCCAGGTTACTTCCTATGGCTACACCTTC.

In its sample, this clonotype was seen many times. This chain joins TRBV7-2 and TRBJ2-5; D uncertain. This CDR3 has 14 amino acids. The germline V gene encodes CDR1 SGHTA and CDR2 FQGNSA. The ends were cut back, 5 bases at V and 0 bases at J, with 10 bases in the middle. DNA of the CDR3: TGTGCCAGCAGCGACCAGAGGTACCAAGAGACCCAGTACTTC. This sequence encodes CASSDQRYQETQYF.

This chain uses TRBV7-6 with TRBJ2-7, with 11 bases lining up with TRBD1. The CDR3 runs 19 residues. Trimming removed 2 bases from V and 3 bases from J; junction bases left unmatched: 15. CDR1 is SGHVS, CDR2 FNYEAQ, per germline. This chain's CDR3 is CASSLIPRRRDRGIYEQYF. The CDR3 DNA follows: TGTGCCAGCAGCTTAATTCCCAGGCGCAGGGACAGGGGGATCTACGAGCAGTACTTC.

The CDR3 region is CASSPLWAGAYTGELFF. The CDR3 region has the DNA TGTGCCAGCAGCCCCTTGTGGGCGGGGGCGTACACCGGGGAGCTGTTTTTT. This chain joins TRBV6-5 and TRBJ2-2; D possibly corresponds to TRBD2 (7 bases). Trimming removed 6 bases at V and 3 bases at J, with 20 bases between. Per germline, CDR1 MNHEY and CDR2 SVGAGI. The CDR3 runs 17 residues.

This clonotype appeared many times. The chain employs TRBV12-3 or TRBV12-4 and TRBJ2-1; tentative D call: TRBD1 (6 bases). Trimming removed 6 bases from V and 5 bases from J, with 17 bases in between. This CDR3 contains 15 residues. The CDR3 loop reads CASRRQASDDNEQFF. The DNA of the CDR3 is TGTGCCAGCAGGCGACAGGCATCAGACGACAATGAGCAGTTCTTC.

The chain uses TRBV2 and TRBJ1-1; tentatively, D is TRBD1 (6 bases). This CDR3 is built from 14 residues. Looked up from germline, CDR1 is SNHLY and CDR2 is FYNNEI. V was clipped by 10 bases and J by 0 bases, with 15 bases between them. The CDR3 protein is CAIYRVVMNTEAFF. CDR3 coding DNA: TGTGCCATATACAGGGTGGTTATGAACACTGAAGCTTTCTTT. The complete variable domain, with remaining parts taken from reference TRBV2 and TRBJ1-1, reads EPEVTQTPSHQVTQMGQEVILRCVPISNHLYFYWYRQILGQKVEFLVSFYNNEISEKSEIFDDQFSVERPDGSNFTLKIRSTKLEDSAMYFCAIYRVVMNTEAFFGQGTRLTVV.

This chain joins TRBV5-1 and TRBJ2-1, with D perhaps matching TRBD2 (5 bases). The CDR3 sequence is 15 residues long. Trimming left V 4 bases short and J 8 bases short, with 19 bases between. The germline V gene has CDR1 SGHRS and CDR2 YFSETQ. CDR3 nucleotide sequence: TGCGCCAGCAGCAATGTCGAGCGGTTCGGCGATGAGCAGTTCTTC. Protein: CASSNVERFGDEQFF.

This clonotype showed up just a few times. The rearrangement joins TRBV6-2 or TRBV6-3 to TRBJ2-2; 12 bases fit TRBD2. The trim removed 8 bases at V and 1 base at J, leaving 8 bases unmatched. The CDR3 consists of 17 residues. Germline V gives CDR1 MNHEY, CDR2 SVGEGT. CDR3: CASLTRTSGMNTGELFF. The CDR3 DNA reads TGTGCCAGCTTGACTCGGACTAGCGGGATGAACACCGGGGAGCTGTTTTTT.

This clonotype appeared a few times. The chain carries TRBV19 and TRBJ2-1; D gene uncertain. Germline V gene sequence: CDR1 LNHDA, CDR2 SQIVND (reference sequence). The CDR3 totals 16 residues. V dropped 4 bases and J dropped 0 bases, with 13 bases sitting between them. CDR3 nucleotides: TGTGCCAGTAGTACACGAACAGTGAGCTCCTACAATGAGCAGTTCTTC. Translation gives CASSTRTVSSYNEQFF.

This clonotype was counted between two and nine times. V gene TRBV29-1 combines with J gene TRBJ1-2; D not certain. V lost 3 bases and J lost 2, with 10 bases in between. Germline lookup yields CDR1 SQVTM and CDR2 ANQGSEA. This CDR3 has 13 amino acids. The CDR3: CSVEDGENYGYTF. The CDR3 coding sequence is TGCAGCGTTGAGGACGGCGAAAACTATGGCTACACCTTC.